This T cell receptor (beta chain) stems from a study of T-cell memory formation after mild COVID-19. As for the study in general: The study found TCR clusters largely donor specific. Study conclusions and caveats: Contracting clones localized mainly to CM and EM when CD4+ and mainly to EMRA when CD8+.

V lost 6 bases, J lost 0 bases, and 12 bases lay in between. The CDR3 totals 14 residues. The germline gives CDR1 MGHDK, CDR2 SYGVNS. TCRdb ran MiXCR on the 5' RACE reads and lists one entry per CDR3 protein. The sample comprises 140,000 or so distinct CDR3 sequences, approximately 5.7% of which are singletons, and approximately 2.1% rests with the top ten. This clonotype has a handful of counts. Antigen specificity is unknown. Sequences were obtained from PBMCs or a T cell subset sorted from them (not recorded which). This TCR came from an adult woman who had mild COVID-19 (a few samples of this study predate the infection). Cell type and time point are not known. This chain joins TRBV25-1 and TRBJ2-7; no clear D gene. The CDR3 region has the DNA TGTGCCAGCAGCTTCGGACGGAACTCCTACGAGCAGTACTTC. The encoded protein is CASSFGRNSYEQYF.